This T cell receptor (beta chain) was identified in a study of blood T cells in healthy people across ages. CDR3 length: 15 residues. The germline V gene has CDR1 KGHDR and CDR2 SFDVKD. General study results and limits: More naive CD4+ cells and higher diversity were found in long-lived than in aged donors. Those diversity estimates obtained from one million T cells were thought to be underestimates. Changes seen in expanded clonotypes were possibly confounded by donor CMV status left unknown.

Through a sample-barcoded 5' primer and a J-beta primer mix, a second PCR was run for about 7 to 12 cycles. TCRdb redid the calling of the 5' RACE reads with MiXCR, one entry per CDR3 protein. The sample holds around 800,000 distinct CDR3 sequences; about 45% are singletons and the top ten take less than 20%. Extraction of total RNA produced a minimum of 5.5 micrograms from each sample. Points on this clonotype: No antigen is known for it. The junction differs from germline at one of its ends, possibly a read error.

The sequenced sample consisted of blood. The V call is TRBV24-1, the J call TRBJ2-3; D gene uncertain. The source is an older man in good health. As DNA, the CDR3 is TGTGTCACCAGTGATCCAACTTTTTCATTAGATACGCAGTATTTT. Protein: CVTSDPTFSLDTQYF.